The TCR beta chain under discussion was sequenced for a study of T cell responses to AZD1222 COVID-19 vaccine. The method was immunoSEQ multiplex PCR; TCRdb's version includes in-frame clones alone and lacks a portion of them. Of around 110,000 clones in the sample, 70% to 90% were seen once. General observations from the study: Following two doses of AZD1222, Spike-specific TCR breadth and depth rose.

The CDR3 consists of 13 residues. Germline CDR1 and CDR2: SGHTA and FQGTGA. V was pared by 5 bases and J by 5 bases, with 13 bases between. This clone was recorded at least ten times. Its antigen remains unknown. The specimen was peripheral blood, collected on day 0 of AZD1222 vaccination. The rearrangement joins TRBV7-3 to TRBJ2-7; D might be TRBD2 (7 bases). The sequence derives from an adult in good health. The CDR3 DNA reads TGTGCCAGCAGCATACAGGGAGGGAACGAGCAGTACTTC. Amino acid sequence: CASSIQGGNEQYF.